Shown below are 14 T cell receptor beta chains from a single sample sequenced in a study of blood T cell repertoires in COVID-19. Data came from immunoSEQ multiplex PCR; TCRdb stores just in-frame clones and leaves some out. Altogether 250,000 to 350,000 clones are present, roughly 88% being singletons, with the ten largest covering about 1%. The specimen was PBMCs or T cells enriched from blood (not recorded which). The receptors come from a woman younger than 45 who had recovered from COVID-19.

The CDR3 DNA is TGTGCCAGCAGCCTCAGGACAGTTAATTCACCCCTCCACTTT. Translating it yields CASSLRTVNSPLHF. V and J are TRBV6-5 and TRBJ1-6; D may be TRBD1 (6 bases). The germline gives CDR1 MNHEY, CDR2 SVGAGI. The CDR3 runs to 14 residues. The V end lost 6 bases, the J end lost 6 bases, and 12 bases lay between the germline ends.

The genes are TRBV4-1 and TRBJ1-1; 7 bases fit TRBD1. With V trimmed by 1 base and J by 7 bases, 21 bases remained unmatched. The CDR3 sequence is 19 residues long. Germline V gene sequence: CDR1 MGHRA, CDR2 YSYEKL. This chain's CDR3 is CASSQGGLVSETGKFEAFF. The CDR3 DNA reads as TGCGCCAGCAGCCAAGGGGGCCTGGTATCTGAGACAGGGAAATTTGAAGCTTTCTTT.

This clone was seen more than once but under ten times. The chain has TRBV11-2 and TRBJ1-1; D call uncertain. From germline, CDR1 is SGHAT and CDR2 FQNNGV. The CDR3 has 14 residues. The V end lost 0 bases, the J end lost 5 bases, and 10 bases lay between the germline ends. This CDR3 reads CASSLEVRGTEAFF. The CDR3 region has the DNA TGTGCCAGCAGCTTAGAGGTCCGGGGAACTGAAGCTTTCTTT.

The chain uses TRBV5-1 and TRBJ1-2; the D gene is possibly TRBD1 (6 bases). V dropped 3 bases and J dropped 4 bases, with 22 bases sitting between them. Germline CDR1 is SGHRS and CDR2 is YFSETQ. The CDR3 sequence is 17 residues long. The CDR3 sequence: CASSSNRDTHGGYGYTF. The CDR3 DNA reads TGCGCCAGCAGCTCCAACCGGGACACCCACGGAGGCTATGGCTACACCTTC.

The rearrangement links TRBV4-3 to TRBJ1-4, with 7 bases lining up with TRBD1. J lost 7 bases, V lost 5 bases, and 13 bases had no gene match. Germline loops: CDR1 LGHNA, CDR2 YSLEER. The CDR3 length is 16 residues. The CDR3 sequence: CASSVTNRGAGEKLFF. The CDR3 coding sequence is TGCGCCAGCAGCGTAACGAACAGGGGAGCAGGTGAAAAACTGTTTTTT.

This sequence joins TRBV27 and TRBJ2-1, with 7 bases matching TRBD1. CDR1 and CDR2 from the germline V gene are MNHEY and SMNVEV (reference sequence). The CDR3 covers 13 residues. V trimming: 7 bases; J trimming: 4 bases; junction bases outside the gene matches: 4. CDR3 sequence reads: CASTGQRYNEQFF. The CDR3 DNA sequence: TGTGCCAGCACGGGACAGAGGTACAATGAGCAGTTCTTC.

The rearrangement joins TRBV7-2 to TRBJ2-7; no clear D gene. The V end lost 1 base, the J end lost 5 bases, and 6 bases lay between the germline ends. Germline V gives CDR1 SGHTA, CDR2 FQGNSA. This CDR3 comprises 12 residues. The CDR3 DNA reads as TGTGCCAGCAGCTTAGATATCGACGAGCAGTACTTC. This codes for CASSLDIDEQYF.

CDR3 residues: CASSPPEGAYNEQFF. The CDR3 nucleotides are TGTGCCAGCTCACCACCCGAGGGGGCCTACAATGAGCAGTTCTTC. The chain uses TRBV18 and TRBJ2-1; the D gene is possibly TRBD1 (6 bases). V was clipped by 0 bases and J by 2 bases, with 8 bases between them. The germline CDR1 and CDR2 sequences are KGHSH and LQKENI. The CDR3 contains 15 residues.

The rearrangement uses TRBV19 and TRBJ2-5; the match to TRBD2 covers 11 bases. Trimming cost V 5 bases and J 5 bases; bases outside gene matches: 4. CDR3 length equals 14 residues. Germline V CDR1 and CDR2: LNHDA, SQIVND (reference sequence). This CDR3 reads CASSLAGGPETQYF. CDR3 nucleotides: TGTGCCAGTAGTTTAGCGGGAGGGCCCGAGACCCAGTACTTC.

The chain links TRBV18 to TRBJ1-2; 10 nucleotides agree with TRBD1. After removal of 4 bases from V and 6 bases from J, the junction contained 14 bases not matched to a gene. CDR1 and CDR2 from the germline V gene are KGHSH and LQKENI. CDR3 length: 17 residues. CDR3 loop: CASSRPGTGVRIDGYTF. The CDR3 nucleotides are TGTGCCAGCTCACGCCCCGGGACAGGGGTCCGGATTGATGGCTACACCTTC.

CDR3: CAISALGTFNEKLFF. Here the CDR3 DNA reads TGTGCCATCAGTGCTTTAGGGACATTTAATGAAAAACTGTTTTTT. The chain uses TRBV10-3 and TRBJ1-4; D is possibly TRBD1 (6 bases). Germline lookup yields CDR1 ENHRY and CDR2 SYGVKD. CDR3 length equals 15 residues. Trimming pared 4 bases from V and 4 bases from J, leaving 13 bases between.

As for this clone: Distinct nucleotide sequences in the sample also encode this CDR3. CDR3 residues: CASSQVAGNTEAFF. Here the CDR3 DNA reads TGCGCCAGCAGCCAAGTTGCGGGGAACACTGAAGCTTTCTTT. The J gene is TRBJ1-1, the V gene TRBV4-1; D remains ambiguous. Per the germline V gene, CDR1 is MGHRA and CDR2 is YSYEKL. Trimming stripped 1 base from V and 1 base from J, with 7 bases between. There are 14 residues in the CDR3.

The J gene is TRBJ2-1, the V gene TRBV5-4; TRBD2 is a possible D gene (5 bases). V lost 4 bases and J lost 6, with 17 bases in between. This CDR3 spans 15 amino acids. In germline, CDR1 is SGHNT, CDR2 YYREEE (reference sequence). CDR3 bases: TGTGCCAGCAGCGATGGACGGCCTCGGGGCAATGAGCAGTTCTTC. As protein: CASSDGRPRGNEQFF.

The chain has TRBV10-3 and TRBJ2-3, with 8 bases identical to TRBD1. Germline values: CDR1 ENHRY, CDR2 SYGVKD. V gave up 5 bases and J gave up 1 base; unmatched junction bases: 8. CDR3 length: 16 residues. CDR3 DNA: TGTGCCATCAGTCAGGGACCGGGACAGGGCACAGATACGCAGTATTTT. Protein product: CAISQGPGQGTDTQYF.